The 28 T cell receptor beta chains given below trace back to one sample, sequenced in a study of cytomegalovirus exposure and HLA in healthy donors. The primer mix had 60 Vbeta and 13 Jbeta primers. This table comes from immunoSEQ multiplex PCR, and its TCRdb copy is limited to in-frame clones, with some not included. Seen here are about 130,000 clones, 60% to 80% observed once, and the top ten hold 2%. Sequenced input: PBMCs. The receptors were gathered from a young man in good health and CMV-seronegative.

The chain is built from TRBV5-1 and TRBJ2-3; D possibly corresponds to TRBD2 (6 bases). V was shortened by 3 bases and J by 0 bases, with 8 bases between the two germline ends. Germline assignment: CDR1 SGHRS and CDR2 YFSETQ. The CDR3 has 14 residues. Here the CDR3 reads CASSWDSSTDTQYF. In DNA, the CDR3 is TGCGCCAGCAGCTGGGACTCCAGCACAGATACGCAGTATTTT.

The chain couples TRBV7-8 to TRBJ1-1; D ambiguous. In germline, CDR1 is SGHVS, CDR2 FQNEAQ. Trimming left V 0 bases short and J 0 bases short, with 5 bases between. The CDR3 runs 14 residues. This chain's CDR3 is CASSLAAVNTEAFF. The CDR3 region has the DNA TGTGCCAGCAGCTTAGCGGCAGTGAACACTGAAGCTTTCTTT.

The chain's CDR3 is CASSLGTGVSNQPQHF. In nucleotides, the CDR3 is TGTGCCAGCAGCTTAGGAACAGGAGTTAGCAATCAGCCCCAGCATTTT. This chain links TRBV7-9 with TRBJ1-5; D perhaps matches TRBD1 (5 bases). Looked up from germline, CDR1 is SEHNR and CDR2 is FQNEAQ (reference sequence). The length of the CDR3 is 16 residues. V lost 1 base and J lost 0, with 10 bases in between. The whole variable domain, filled in from reference TRBV7-9 and TRBJ1-5, reads DTGVSQNPRHKITKRGQNVTFRCDPISEHNRLYWYRQTLGQGPEFLTYFQNEAQLEKSRLLSDRFSAERPKGSFSTLEIQRTEQGDSAMYLCASSLGTGVSNQPQHFGDGTRLSIL.

The chain recombines TRBV10-2 with TRBJ2-1; the match to TRBD2 covers 9 bases. The CDR3 length is 17 residues. Germline V gene sequence: CDR1 WSHSY, CDR2 SAAADI. With V trimmed by 1 base and J by 5 bases, 9 bases remained unmatched. The CDR3 protein is CASSEYGLAGANNEQFF. The CDR3 bases are TGCGCCAGCAGTGAGTATGGTTTAGCGGGAGCGAACAATGAGCAGTTCTTC.

The rearrangement joins TRBV27 to TRBJ1-2; the D is unclear. The CDR3 totals 14 residues. V gave up 4 bases and J gave up 3 bases, with 12 bases separating them. Per the germline V gene, CDR1 is MNHEY and CDR2 is SMNVEV (reference sequence). The DNA for the CDR3 is TGTGCCAGCAGTTCCGCCGGGTTGGACTATGGCTACACCTTC. Its protein is CASSSAGLDYGYTF.

This rearrangement joins TRBV10-3 to TRBJ2-3; TRBD2 matches 11 bases. Unmatched junction bases numbered 2, after V lost 5 bases and J lost 1 base. The CDR3 loop spans 15 amino acids. Germline V gives CDR1 ENHRY, CDR2 SYGVKD. The CDR3 DNA reads TGTGCCATCAGTAAACTAGCGGGGGGCACAGATACGCAGTATTTT. This translates into CAISKLAGGTDTQYF.

CDR3 in amino acids: CAAGGEYGYTF. The CDR3 DNA reads as TGTGCCGCAGGGGGTGAATATGGCTACACCTTC. V gene TRBV10-3 combines with J gene TRBJ1-2; 7 bases line up with TRBD1. The CDR3 has 11 amino acids. J was trimmed by 5 bases and V by 11 bases; bases with no gene match: 5. Germline V lookup: CDR1 ENHRY, CDR2 SYGVKD.

The genes are TRBV9 and TRBJ2-7; 9 bases line up with TRBD1. CDR1 and CDR2 (germline): SGDLS, YYNGEE. Trimming cost V 0 bases and J 5 bases; bases outside gene matches: 12. There are 17 residues in the CDR3. This chain's CDR3 is CASSVVNFGTGSHEQYF. The CDR3 bases are TGTGCCAGCAGCGTAGTCAACTTCGGGACAGGGAGCCACGAGCAGTACTTC.

This chain joins TRBV7-9 and TRBJ2-7, with D maybe TRBD1 (6 bases). The CDR3 totals 15 residues. Germline values: CDR1 SEHNR, CDR2 FQNEAQ (reference sequence). Trimming took 5 bases from V and 2 from J, leaving 16 bases between them. The CDR3: CASSRDRPRAYEQYF. The CDR3 coding sequence is TGTGCCAGCAGCCGTGACAGGCCGCGTGCCTACGAGCAGTACTTC.

This chain uses TRBV25-1 with TRBJ1-4; perhaps TRBD1 as D (6 bases). Deletions cut 3 bases from V and 5 bases from J, with 16 bases between. The germline gives CDR1 MGHDK, CDR2 SYGVNS. This CDR3 has 16 amino acids. CDR3 sequence (DNA): TGTGCCAGCAGTGACTCACCCGGACAGTCAAATGAAAAACTGTTTTTT. As protein: CASSDSPGQSNEKLFF.

The chain employs TRBV5-1 and TRBJ2-7; 10 bases match TRBD1. From germline, CDR1 is SGHRS and CDR2 YFSETQ. This CDR3 spans 14 amino acids. V lost 4 bases and J lost 3; bases outside the gene matches: 4. The CDR3 DNA sequence: TGCGCCAGCAGCCACCGGACAGGGGGCTACGAGCAGTACTTC. This gives the protein CASSHRTGGYEQYF.

This clone was recorded a few times. The chain has TRBV5-1 and TRBJ2-3; 9 bases align to TRBD2. V was pared by 4 bases and J by 7 bases, with 10 bases of the junction left unmatched. Germline V gives CDR1 SGHRS, CDR2 YFSETQ. The CDR3 is 15 residues long. The CDR3 DNA follows: TGCGCCAGCAGCCAGAGAAGCGGGAGGCGACATACGCAGTATTTT. Translating gives CASSQRSGRRHTQYF.

The CDR3 loop reads CASSPRLFYGYTF. The CDR3 bases are TGTGCCAGCAGTCCCAGACTATTCTATGGCTACACCTTC. The V call is TRBV6-1, the J call TRBJ1-2; D not certain. V was pared by 5 bases and J by 4 bases, with 11 bases between. CDR1 and CDR2 from the germline V gene are MNHNS and SASEGT. CDR3 length: 13 residues.

J is TRBJ2-3 and V is TRBV6-5, with 7 bases identical to TRBD1. J was trimmed by 3 bases and V by 4 bases; bases with no gene match: 7. From germline, CDR1 is MNHEY and CDR2 SVGAGI. This CDR3 is 15 amino acids long. CDR3: CASSSQGFRTDTQYF. The CDR3 DNA sequence: TGTGCCAGCAGTTCACAGGGGTTCCGGACAGATACGCAGTATTTT.

This clone was seen a few times. The rearrangement uses TRBV10-3 and TRBJ1-5; D uncertain. The V and J ends lost 10 bases and 2 bases respectively, with 15 bases between them. This CDR3 spans 14 amino acids. Germline V gene lookup returns CDR1 ENHRY and CDR2 SYGVKD. CDR3: CATKPGRGNQPQHF. In DNA form, the CDR3 reads TGTGCCACCAAGCCCGGTAGAGGCAATCAGCCCCAGCATTTT.

The chain employs TRBV27 and TRBJ2-3; a weak D match, TRBD2 (6 bases). Trimming took 7 bases from V and 4 from J, leaving 15 bases between them. Germline CDR1 MNHEY, CDR2 SMNVEV (reference sequence). This CDR3 is 14 amino acids long. CDR3 bases: TGTGCCAGCACCCCGGGGGACCTCCCAGATACGCAGTATTTT. Encoded protein: CASTPGDLPDTQYF.

The chain employs TRBV9 and TRBJ2-1; 10 bases map to TRBD1. The CDR3 consists of 16 residues. Germline assignment: CDR1 SGDLS and CDR2 YYNGEE. The ends lost 4 bases at V and 3 bases at J; junction bases unmatched: 7. This chain's CDR3 is CASSSEGTGVYNEQFF. CDR3 sequence (DNA): TGTGCCAGCAGCTCTGAGGGGACAGGGGTCTACAATGAGCAGTTCTTC.

The chain joins TRBV9 to TRBJ2-3; 12 nucleotides match TRBD2. This CDR3 is 16 amino acids long. Trimming took 7 bases from V and 4 from J; bases not matched to a gene: 10. Germline CDR1 SGDLS, CDR2 YYNGEE. CDR3 DNA sequence: TGTGCCAGCCGGTCGACTAGCGGGAGCCCGGCAGATACGCAGTATTTT. It specifies CASRSTSGSPADTQYF.

This chain connects TRBV30 to TRBJ1-2; D not resolved. The germline V and J ends were trimmed by 4 bases and 2 bases, with 8 bases remaining between them. Germline loops: CDR1 GTSNPN, CDR2 SVGIG (reference sequence). The CDR3 runs 12 residues. CDR3 bases: TGTGCCTGGAAACAAATGAACTATGGCTACACCTTC. Its translation is CAWKQMNYGYTF.

The chain joins TRBV5-8 to TRBJ1-2, with D possibly being TRBD1 (5 bases). The CDR3 has 13 amino acids. Looked up from germline, CDR1 is SGHTS and CDR2 is YDEGEE. The ends were cut back, 0 bases at V and 5 bases at J, with 8 bases in the middle. This chain's CDR3 is CASSLVGGYGYTF. The CDR3 region has the DNA TGTGCCAGCAGCTTGGTCGGGGGTTATGGCTACACCTTC.

The rearrangement uses TRBV11-2 and TRBJ1-3; D is possibly TRBD1 (5 bases). Trimming removed 7 bases from V and 4 bases from J, with 11 bases in between. Germline V gene lookup returns CDR1 SGHAT and CDR2 FQNNGV. The CDR3 has 13 residues. The CDR3 spells CASTSSGGNTIYF. The CDR3 DNA is TGTGCCAGCACCTCGTCAGGGGGAAACACCATATATTTT.

The chain has TRBV5-4 and TRBJ2-1; TRBD2 matches at 10 bases. Germline V CDR1 and CDR2: SGHNT, YYREEE (reference sequence). Trimming cost V 5 bases and J 5 bases; bases outside gene matches: 10. This CDR3 spans 16 amino acids. CDR3 residues: CASRASQREGNNEQFF. The CDR3 DNA sequence: TGTGCCAGCAGAGCCTCGCAGCGGGAGGGAAACAATGAGCAGTTCTTC.

This rearrangement joins TRBV29-1 to TRBJ2-7, with TRBD2 matching over 11 bases. V trimming: 3 bases; J trimming: 4 bases; junction bases outside the gene matches: 11. This CDR3 contains 16 residues. The V gene's germline CDR1 is SQVTM and CDR2 ANQGSEA. CDR3 region: CSVEVLAGGERYEQYF. The CDR3 nucleotides read TGCAGCGTTGAGGTATTAGCGGGAGGGGAGAGGTACGAGCAGTACTTC.

The chain employs TRBV27 and TRBJ1-1; possible D gene TRBD1, 5 bases. This CDR3 contains 18 residues. The V end was cut by 3 bases, the J end by 1 base, with 21 bases between. CDR1 and CDR2 (germline): MNHEY, SMNVEV (reference sequence). CDR3 loop: CASSFSSAGWHKNTEAFF. CDR3 coding DNA: TGTGCCAGCAGTTTTAGTTCGGCAGGGTGGCATAAGAACACTGAAGCTTTCTTT.

The chain joins TRBV7-9 to TRBJ2-7; D gene uncertain. V was shortened by 5 bases and J by 1 base, with 9 bases between the two germline ends. The CDR3 runs 13 residues. CDR1 is SEHNR, CDR2 FQNEAQ, per germline (reference sequence). Here the CDR3 reads CASSPTASYEQYF. In DNA form, the CDR3 reads TGTGCCAGCAGCCCGACTGCGTCCTACGAGCAGTACTTC.

CDR3 residues: CASRKTGASTDTQYF. As DNA, the CDR3 is TGTGCCAGCAGAAAAACAGGGGCTAGCACAGATACGCAGTATTTT. V and J are TRBV2 and TRBJ2-3; 7 bases match TRBD1. The germline gives CDR1 SNHLY, CDR2 FYNNEI. The trim removed 6 bases at V and 0 bases at J, leaving 6 bases unmatched. The CDR3 is made up of 15 amino acids.

The chain combines TRBV28 with TRBJ2-7; D unclear. This CDR3 region has 14 residues. Trimming pared 5 bases from V and 3 bases from J, leaving 14 bases between. CDR1 and CDR2 from the germline V gene are MDHEN and SYDVKM. CDR3 nucleotide sequence: TGTGCCAGCAGTCCCCGAGGCAGCCTCTACGAGCAGTACTTC. Residues: CASSPRGSLYEQYF.

The V gene is TRBV28, the J gene TRBJ2-4, with 7 bases aligning to TRBD1. This CDR3 is 18 amino acids long. Germline lookup yields CDR1 MDHEN and CDR2 SYDVKM. The junction had 14 bases not matched to a gene; V was cut back by 6 bases and J by 0 bases. The DNA for the CDR3 is TGTGCCAGCAGCGAAACAGGGGTTAAAGAACTAGCCAAAAACATTCAGTACTTC. The encoded protein is CASSETGVKELAKNIQYF.